The T cell receptor (beta chain) under discussion was sequenced for a study of tumour-infiltrating T cells in Burkitt lymphoma. About the research overall: Repertoire clonality predicted overall and progression-free survival.

The CDR3 has 15 residues. Looked up from germline, CDR1 is SGHRS and CDR2 is YFSETQ. V was cut by 0 bases and J by 7 bases, with 16 bases left in between. Sequencing used immunoSEQ multiplex PCR; TCRdb keeps in-frame clones, though not all of them. The profile shows 3,500 to 5,000 clones, roughly 17% of them singletons. This clone was observed a few times. The origin of this receptor is a human donor with diffuse large B-cell lymphoma. Some clones in this sample may be carry-over from other donors' samples. The chain links TRBV5-1 to TRBJ1-2; possibly TRBD1 for D (6 bases). Input material: tumor tissue. CDR3 in DNA: TGCGCCAGCAGCTTGGGAATGACCCGGGGGCCTGGCTACACCTTC. This sequence encodes CASSLGMTRGPGYTF. Together with reference TRBV5-1 and TRBJ1-2, the CDR3 gives the full variable domain: KAGVTQTPRYLIKTRGQQVTLSCSPISGHRSVSWYQQTPGQGLQFLFEYFSETQRNKGNFPGRFSGRQFSNSRSEMNVSTLELGDSALYLCASSLGMTRGPGYTFGSGTRLTVV.